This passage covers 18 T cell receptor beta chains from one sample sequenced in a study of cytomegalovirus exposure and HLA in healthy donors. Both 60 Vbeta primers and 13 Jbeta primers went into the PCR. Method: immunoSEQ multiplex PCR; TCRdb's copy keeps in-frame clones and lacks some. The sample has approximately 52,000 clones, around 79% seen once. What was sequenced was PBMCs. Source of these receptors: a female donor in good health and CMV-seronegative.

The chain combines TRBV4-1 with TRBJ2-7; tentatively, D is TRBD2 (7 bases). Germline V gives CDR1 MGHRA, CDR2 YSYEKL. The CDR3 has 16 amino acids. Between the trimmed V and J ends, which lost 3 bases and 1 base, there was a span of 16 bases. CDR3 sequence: CASSQAAGASSYEQYF. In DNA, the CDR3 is TGCGCCAGCAGCCAGGCCGCGGGGGCGAGTTCCTACGAGCAGTACTTC.

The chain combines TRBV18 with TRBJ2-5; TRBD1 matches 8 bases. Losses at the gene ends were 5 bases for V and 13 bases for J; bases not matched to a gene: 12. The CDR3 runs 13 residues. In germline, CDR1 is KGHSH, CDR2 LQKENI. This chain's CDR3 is CASSDSGTGRGYF. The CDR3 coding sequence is TGTGCCAGCTCAGACTCCGGGACAGGCCGAGGGTACTTC.

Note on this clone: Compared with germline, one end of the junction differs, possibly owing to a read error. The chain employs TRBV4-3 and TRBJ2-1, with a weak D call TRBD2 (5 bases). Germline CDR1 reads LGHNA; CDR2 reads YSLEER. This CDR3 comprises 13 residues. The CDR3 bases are TGCGCCAGCAGCCAAGACAGCGGCAATGAGCAGCTCTTC. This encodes CASSQDSGNEQLF.

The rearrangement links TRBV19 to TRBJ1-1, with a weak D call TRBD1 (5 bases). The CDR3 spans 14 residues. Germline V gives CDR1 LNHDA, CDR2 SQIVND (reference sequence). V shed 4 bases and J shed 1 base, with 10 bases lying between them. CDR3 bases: TGTGCCAGTAGTAGACAGTGGGGGAACACTGAAGCTTTCTTT. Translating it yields CASSRQWGNTEAFF.

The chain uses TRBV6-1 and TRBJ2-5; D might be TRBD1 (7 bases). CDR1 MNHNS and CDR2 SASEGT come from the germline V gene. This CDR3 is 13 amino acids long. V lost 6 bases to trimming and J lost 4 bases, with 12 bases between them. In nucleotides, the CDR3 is TGTGCCAGCAGGACCCAGGGGGGAGAGACCCAGTACTTC. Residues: CASRTQGGETQYF.

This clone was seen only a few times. The CDR3: CASTPSGSSYEQYF. The CDR3 DNA sequence: TGTGCCAGCACCCCTAGCGGGAGCTCCTACGAGCAGTACTTC. This chain links TRBV6-5 with TRBJ2-7, with 10 bases aligning to TRBD2. Germline values: CDR1 MNHEY, CDR2 SVGAGI. The CDR3 sequence is 14 residues long. Germline trimming cut 7 bases from V and 0 bases from J; bases unmatched to any gene: 3.

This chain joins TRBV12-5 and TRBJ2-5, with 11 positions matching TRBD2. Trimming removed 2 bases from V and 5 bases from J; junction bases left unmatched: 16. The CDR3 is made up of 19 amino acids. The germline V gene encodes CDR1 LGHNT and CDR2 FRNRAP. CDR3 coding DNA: TGTGCTAGTGGTTTGCCCCGTGATAGCGGGGGGGCTCCCTGGGAGACCCAGTACTTC. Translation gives CASGLPRDSGGAPWETQYF.

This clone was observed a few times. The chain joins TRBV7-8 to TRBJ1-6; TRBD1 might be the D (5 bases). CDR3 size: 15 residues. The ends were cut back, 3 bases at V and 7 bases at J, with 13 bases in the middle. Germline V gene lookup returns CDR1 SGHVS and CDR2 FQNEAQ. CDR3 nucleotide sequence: TGTGCCAGCAGCTTCAGGGTCACAGGAAATTCACCCCTCCACTTT. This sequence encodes CASSFRVTGNSPLHF.

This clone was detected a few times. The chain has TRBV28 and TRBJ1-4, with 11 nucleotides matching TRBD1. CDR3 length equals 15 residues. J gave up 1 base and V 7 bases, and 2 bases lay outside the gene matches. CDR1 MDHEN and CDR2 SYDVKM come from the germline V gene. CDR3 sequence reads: CASTGQGETNEKLFF. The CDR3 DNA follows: TGTGCCAGCACGGGACAGGGGGAAACTAATGAAAAACTGTTTTTT. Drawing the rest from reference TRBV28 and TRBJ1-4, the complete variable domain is DVKVTQSSRYLVKRTGEKVFLECVQDMDHENMFWYRQDPGLGLRLIYFSYDVKMKEKGDIPEGYSVSREKKERFSLILESASTNQTSMYLCASTGQGETNEKLFFGSGTQLSVL.

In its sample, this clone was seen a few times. This CDR3 is CASSPDIGAAMNTEAFF. CDR3 sequence (DNA): TGTGCCAGCAGCCCGGACATTGGGGCAGCAATGAACACTGAAGCTTTCTTT. The chain joins TRBV7-6 to TRBJ1-1; a weak D match, TRBD1 (5 bases). Trimming pared 5 bases from V and 0 bases from J, leaving 19 bases between. The CDR3 spans 17 residues. CDR1 is SGHVS, CDR2 FNYEAQ, per germline.

This CDR3 reads CASRLLAGGRDTQYF. Here the CDR3 DNA reads TGTGCCAGCAGATTACTAGCGGGGGGGAGAGATACGCAGTATTTT. The V and J genes are TRBV2 and TRBJ2-3, with TRBD2 identical over 13 bases. This CDR3 contains 15 residues. The germline V gene has CDR1 SNHLY and CDR2 FYNNEI. V dropped 6 bases and J dropped 5; count of bases not matched to a gene: 5.

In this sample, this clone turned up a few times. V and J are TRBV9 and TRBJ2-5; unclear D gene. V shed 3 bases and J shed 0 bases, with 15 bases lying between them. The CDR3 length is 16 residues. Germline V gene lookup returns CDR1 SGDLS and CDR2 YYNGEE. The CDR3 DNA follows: TGTGCCAGCAGCGGAGGCCCCCTAGAGTACCAAGAGACCCAGTACTTC. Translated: CASSGGPLEYQETQYF.

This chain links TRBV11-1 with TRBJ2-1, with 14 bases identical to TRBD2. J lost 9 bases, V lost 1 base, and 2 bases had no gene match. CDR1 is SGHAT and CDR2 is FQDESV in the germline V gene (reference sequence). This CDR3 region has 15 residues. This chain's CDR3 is CASSLEGLAGGEQFF. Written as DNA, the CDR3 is TGTGCCAGCAGCTTAGAAGGACTAGCGGGAGGTGAGCAGTTCTTC.

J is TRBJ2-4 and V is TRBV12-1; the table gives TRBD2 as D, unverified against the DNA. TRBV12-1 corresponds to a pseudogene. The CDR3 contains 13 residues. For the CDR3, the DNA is TGTGCCAGCAGCTTTGAGCCCAAAAACATTCAGTACTTC. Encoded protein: CASSFEPKNIQYF.

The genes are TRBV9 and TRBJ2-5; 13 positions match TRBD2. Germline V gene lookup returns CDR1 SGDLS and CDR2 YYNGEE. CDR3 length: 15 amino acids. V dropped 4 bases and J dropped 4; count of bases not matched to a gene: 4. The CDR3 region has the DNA TGTGCCAGCAGCCCGCGGACTAGCGGGGGAGAGACCCAGTACTTC. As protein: CASSPRTSGGETQYF. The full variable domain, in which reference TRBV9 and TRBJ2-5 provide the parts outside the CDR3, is DSGVTQTPKHLITATGQRVTLRCSPRSGDLSVYWYQQSLDQGLQFLIQYYNGEERAKGNILERFSAQQFPDLHSELNLSSLELGDSALYFCASSPRTSGGETQYFGPGTRLLVL.

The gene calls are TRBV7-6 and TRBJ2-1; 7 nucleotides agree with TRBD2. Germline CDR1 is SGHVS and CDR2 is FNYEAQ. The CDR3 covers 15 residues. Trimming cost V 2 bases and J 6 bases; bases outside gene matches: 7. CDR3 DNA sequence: TGTGCCAGCAGCTTATTTTCTGCTAGCGGCAATGAGCAGTTCTTC. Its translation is CASSLFSASGNEQFF.

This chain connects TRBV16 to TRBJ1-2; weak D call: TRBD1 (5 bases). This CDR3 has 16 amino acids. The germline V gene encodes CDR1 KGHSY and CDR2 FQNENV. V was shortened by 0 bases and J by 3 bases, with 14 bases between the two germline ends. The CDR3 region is CASSQSGGMVHYGYTF. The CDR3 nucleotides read TGTGCCAGCAGCCAATCGGGGGGGATGGTGCACTATGGCTACACCTTC.

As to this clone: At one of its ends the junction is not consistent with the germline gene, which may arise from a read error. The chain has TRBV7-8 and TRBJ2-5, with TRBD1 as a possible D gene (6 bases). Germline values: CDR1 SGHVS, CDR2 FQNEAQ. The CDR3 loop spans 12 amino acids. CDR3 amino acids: CASSLEVGDRHF. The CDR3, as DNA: TGTGCCAGCAGCTTGGAGGTGGGAGACAGGCACTTC.